This is a list of T cell receptor beta chains from one sample in a study of identical twins. From the 5' RACE reads, TCRdb called clonotypes with MiXCR, one entry per CDR3 protein. The sample has approximately 230,000 distinct CDR3 sequences, 6% to 7% seen once; the top ten hold about 15%. This same sample was also taken into another study, of T cells expressing NK-cell markers.

Material for sequencing was CD8+ T cells sorted from blood. These receptors were obtained from a woman younger than 35 in good health. Each CDR3 is given with its conserved first and last residue. Each record gives: V gene, CDR3 protein.

TRBV6-5 | CASSYTLGGAGFF
TRBV10-2 | CATRLGQQQETQYF
TRBV7-8 | CASSSSGMVDTQYF
TRBV6-5 | CASSTRSYNEQFF
TRBV4-1 | CASSPRLSNTEAFF
TRBV7-7 | CASSHGGDEQFF
TRBV9 | CASSVAPGAGEALSF
TRBV12-3/TRBV12-4 | CASSSTGYSGNTIYF
TRBV4-3 | CASSLGQNSGANVLTF
TRBV12-3/TRBV12-4 | CASSFGGTEQFF
TRBV30 | CAWSVPTGVTGELFF
TRBV20-1 | CSARDGRRLAGRYEQYF
TRBV7-9 | CAVSLLRESNNEQFF
TRBV4-3 | CASSHGVGGHEQFF
TRBV3-1 | CASSQDRTSGGGETQYF
TRBV6-1 | CASSPGGEGGYTF
TRBV7-7 | CASSPRGNSYNEQFF
TRBV11-3 | CASSLRASGITYNEQFF
TRBV10-2 | CASSEERAPYNAQFF
TRBV11-2 | CASSLGGGRETQYF
TRBV27 | CASSLSSGAREQYF
TRBV5-1 | CASSETGSREQYF
TRBV2 | CASSDAEAFF
TRBV25-1 | CASRGEGTEQYF
TRBV7-9 | CATAAGGGYEQYF
TRBV21-1 | CASSSKAGLQTQYF
TRBV27 | CASSRPGTDEQYF
TRBV7-9 | CASSLLQAFGEKLFF
TRBV6-1 | CASSQFPSYEQYF
TRBV7-3 | CASSSGGGSSYNEQFF
TRBV11-2 | CASSPIKGRETQYF
TRBV10-3 | CAISEGQHSNQPQHF
TRBV12-3/TRBV12-4 | CASSPGTEGYTF
TRBV6-1 | CARSELLVSGELFF
TRBV6-1 | CASKYRGPYEQYF
TRBV12-3/TRBV12-4 | CASSTDGVRNQPQHF
TRBV2 | CASSDPPGRTASTDTQYF
TRBV6-1 | CASRNRGRSETQYF
TRBV28 | CASSPLQYGNEQFF
TRBV4-1 | CASSRGSSQETQYF
TRBV14 | CASSPWRPGGTDTQYF
TRBV7-6 | CASSSATIYSGLTPYEQFF
TRBV12-3/TRBV12-4 | CASGPGANVLTF
TRBV29-1 | CSVEYPDSNTGELFF
TRBV5-1 | CASSFSSASTDTQYF
TRBV6-5 | CASSSGVWTEAFF
TRBV4-3 | CASSQESWVSYNEQFF